These 28 T cell receptor beta chains were all obtained from the same sample, sequenced in a study of early T cells in non-severe SARS-CoV-2 infection. TCRdb reprocessed the 5' RACE reads with MiXCR, giving one entry per CDR3 protein. The sample has about 61,000 distinct CDR3 sequences; roughly a tenth are singletons. The specimen was whole blood. The receptors were sampled from an adult who was a healthcare worker with PCR-confirmed SARS-CoV-2 infection or an uninfected control (not recorded which).

This clonotype was counted ten times or more. The chain recombines TRBV6-6 with TRBJ2-5; 8 nucleotides line up with TRBD1. The germline CDR1 and CDR2 sequences are MNHNY and SVGAGI (reference sequence). This CDR3 contains 18 residues. J was trimmed by 2 bases and V by 7 bases; bases with no gene match: 18. The CDR3 sequence: CASNTGTGSFLDQETQYF. In nucleotides, the CDR3 is TGTGCCAGCAATACCGGGACAGGTAGCTTCCTGGATCAAGAGACCCAGTACTTC.

This clonotype was counted at least ten times. The V call is TRBV5-4, the J call TRBJ2-1, with no clear D. Germline assignment: CDR1 SGHNT and CDR2 YYREEE (reference sequence). The ends were cut back, 4 bases at V and 5 bases at J, with 7 bases in the middle. This CDR3 spans 12 amino acids. The CDR3 reads CASSPANNEQFF. The DNA for the CDR3 is TGTGCCAGCAGCCCCGCCAACAATGAGCAGTTCTTC. The variable domain in full, completed from reference TRBV5-4 and TRBJ2-1, reads ETGVTQSPTHLIKTRGQQVTLRCSSQSGHNTVSWYQQALGQGPQFIFQYYREEENGRGNFPPRFSGLQFPNYSSELNVNALELDDSALYLCASSPANNEQFFGPGTRLTVL.

This chain joins TRBV12-3 or TRBV12-4 and TRBJ1-2; 9 bases line up with TRBD1. The J segment lost 8 bases and the V segment lost 3 bases, leaving 10 bases of the junction unmatched. There are 15 residues in the CDR3. Here the CDR3 reads CASSFRIQGAEGYTF. CDR3 sequence (DNA): TGTGCCAGCAGTTTCCGCATACAGGGGGCGGAGGGCTACACCTTC.

This clonotype was seen more than once but under ten times. The rearrangement links TRBV3-1 to TRBJ2-1, with 7 bases aligning to TRBD2. V lost 4 bases to trimming and J lost 0 bases; unmatched junction nucleotides: 6. Germline CDR1 reads LGHDT; CDR2 reads YNNKEL (reference sequence). The CDR3 contains 16 residues. CDR3 amino acids: CASSPSGKSSYNEQFF. The CDR3 coding sequence is TGTGCCAGCAGCCCTAGCGGCAAGAGCTCCTACAATGAGCAGTTCTTC.

Remarks on this clonotype: With a much larger clone just one base away, this may be a read error. The gene calls are TRBV18 and TRBJ2-2; D call uncertain. The length of the CDR3 is 15 residues. Germline V CDR1 and CDR2: KGHSH, LQKENI. CDR3: CASTPRSGNTGELFF. For the CDR3, the DNA is TGTGCCAGCACACCACGCTCAGGGAACACCGGGGAGCTGTTTTTT.

This sequence joins TRBV12-3 or TRBV12-4 and TRBJ2-6; 7 nucleotides match TRBD2. Losses at the gene ends were 4 bases for V and 3 bases for J; bases not matched to a gene: 3. This CDR3 spans 15 amino acids. Here the CDR3 reads CASSSRGVGANVLTF. CDR3 bases: TGTGCCAGCAGTTCCCGGGGGGTTGGGGCCAACGTCCTGACTTTC.

This clonotype was seen only a few times. The gene calls are TRBV12-3 or TRBV12-4 and TRBJ2-1; D gene uncertain. The V end lost 6 bases, the J end lost 0 bases, and 15 bases lay between the germline ends. The CDR3 length is 16 residues. CDR3 nucleotide sequence: TGTGCCAGCAGCCCAGTCGTAATCACCTCCTACAATGAGCAGTTCTTC. Its protein product is CASSPVVITSYNEQFF.

The rearrangement uses TRBV27 and TRBJ1-2, with D hard to call. The CDR3 has 14 residues. Germline CDR1 MNHEY, CDR2 SMNVEV (reference sequence). The V end lost 6 bases, the J end lost 0 bases, and 11 bases lay between the germline ends. In DNA form, the CDR3 reads TGTGCCAGCAGCGGAGACAAAACTAACTATGGCTACACCTTC. It codes for CASSGDKTNYGYTF.

The V and J genes are TRBV5-1 and TRBJ1-1; D is possibly TRBD1 (5 bases). CDR1 is SGHRS, CDR2 YFSETQ, per germline. The CDR3 sequence is 13 residues long. Deletions cut 2 bases from V and 1 base from J, with 6 bases between. Here the CDR3 reads CASSFQGNTEAFF. In DNA, the CDR3 is TGCGCCAGCAGCTTTCAGGGGAACACTGAAGCTTTCTTT.

This clonotype was seen at least ten times. This sequence joins TRBV27 and TRBJ2-3; 7 bases are shared with TRBD1. The germline V gene encodes CDR1 MNHEY and CDR2 SMNVEV (reference sequence). The CDR3 runs to 13 residues. J was trimmed by 4 bases and V by 6 bases; bases with no gene match: 4. CDR3 in amino acids: CASRKQGPDTQYF. The CDR3 DNA reads TGTGCCAGCAGAAAACAGGGGCCAGATACGCAGTATTTT.

The table lists this clonotype with a few counts. The chain links TRBV7-9 to TRBJ1-2; D unresolved. CDR3 length equals 12 residues. V dropped 1 base and J dropped 2 bases, with 2 bases sitting between them. Germline V gene lookup returns CDR1 SEHNR and CDR2 FQNEAQ (reference sequence). CDR3 coding DNA: TGTGCCAGCAGCTTAGGCAACTATGGCTACACCTTC. Amino acid sequence: CASSLGNYGYTF.

The chain uses TRBV9 and TRBJ2-3; a possible D gene is TRBD2 (6 bases). Trimming took off 6 bases at V and 6 bases at J, with 23 bases between the two ends. Per the germline V gene, CDR1 is SGDLS and CDR2 is YYNGEE. This CDR3 contains 16 residues. CDR3 DNA sequence: TGTGCCAGCACACGTGGCGGGGAAGTGGGGAGCGATACGCAGTATTTT. It encodes CASTRGGEVGSDTQYF.

The chain has TRBV7-2 and TRBJ1-1; D uncertain. V shed 2 bases and J shed 0 bases, with 16 bases lying between them. Germline V gene sequence: CDR1 SGHTA, CDR2 FQGNSA. There are 17 residues in the CDR3. The DNA for the CDR3 is TGTGCCAGCAGCTTATTTTATGGCAGACCCATGAACACTGAAGCTTTCTTT. This encodes CASSLFYGRPMNTEAFF.

The rearrangement joins TRBV29-1 to TRBJ1-6; D not certain. This CDR3 is 14 amino acids long. CDR1 SQVTM and CDR2 ANQGSEA come from the germline V gene. CDR3 sequence (DNA): TGCAGGGCCGGGCGCGGGCCGATCAATTCACCCCTCCACTTT. Encoded protein: CRAGRGPINSPLHF.

This clonotype has a count of ten or more. The genes are TRBV5-4 and TRBJ1-2; D perhaps matches TRBD1 (5 bases). There are 16 residues in the CDR3. The germline V gene encodes CDR1 SGHNT and CDR2 YYREEE (reference sequence). V dropped 3 bases and J dropped 0 bases, with 15 bases sitting between them. CDR3 sequence reads: CASSSHPGEANYGYTF. The CDR3 nucleotides read TGTGCCAGCAGCTCCCATCCGGGGGAAGCTAACTATGGCTACACCTTC.

J is TRBJ1-5 and V is TRBV18, with D perhaps TRBD1 (5 bases). V was pared by 0 bases and J by 8 bases, with 11 bases between. The germline CDR1 and CDR2 sequences are KGHSH and LQKENI. There are 14 residues in the CDR3. The DNA of the CDR3 is TGTGCCAGCTCACCACCGAATCAGGGCGAGCCCCAGCATTTT. Protein sequence: CASSPPNQGEPQHF.

This clonotype was counted between two and nine times. V and J are TRBV7-2 and TRBJ2-3; possibly TRBD2 for D (6 bases). V lost 4 bases to trimming and J lost 4 bases, with 12 bases between them. This CDR3 is 14 amino acids long. Per the germline V gene, CDR1 is SGHTA and CDR2 is FQGNSA. The DNA for the CDR3 is TGTGCCAGCAGCTCGGGACTGTTGTCAGATACGCAGTATTTT. As protein: CASSSGLLSDTQYF.

This clonotype has only a few counts. The chain has TRBV18 and TRBJ2-7; D remains unclear. The germline V gene encodes CDR1 KGHSH and CDR2 LQKENI. The CDR3 runs to 13 residues. V was trimmed by 8 bases and J by 2 bases, leaving 13 bases between them. The CDR3, as DNA: TGTGCCAGCCATAGGCGGTTCCCCTACGAGCAGTACGTC. This codes for CASHRRFPYEQYV.

This clonotype was detected only a few times. The V and J genes are TRBV4-1 and TRBJ2-3, with D possibly being TRBD2 (6 bases). This CDR3 contains 17 residues. Per the germline V gene, CDR1 is MGHRA and CDR2 is YSYEKL. V was cut by 6 bases and J by 1 base, with 20 bases left in between. DNA for the CDR3: TGCGCCAGCAGACAAATCTCTTTGAGGAGGGGCACAGATACGCAGTATTTT. Translated, it gives CASRQISLRRGTDTQYF.

This clonotype was found many times. This chain links TRBV4-2 with TRBJ1-6; D is ambiguous. V lost 0 bases and J lost 7, with 4 bases in between. CDR3 length: 13 amino acids. Germline CDR1 LGHNA, CDR2 YNFKEQ. This CDR3 is CASSQDSNSPLHF. DNA of the CDR3: TGTGCCAGCAGCCAAGATTCCAATTCACCCCTCCACTTT.

This clonotype was detected ten times or more. This rearrangement joins TRBV6-5 to TRBJ1-2, with D perhaps TRBD1 (6 bases). The germline V and J ends were trimmed by 6 bases and 4 bases, with 9 bases remaining between them. CDR3 length equals 12 residues. Per the germline V gene, CDR1 is MNHEY and CDR2 is SVGAGI. This CDR3 is CASSGQTYGYTF. CDR3 sequence (DNA): TGTGCCAGCAGCGGACAGACCTATGGCTACACCTTC.

This clonotype was counted between two and nine times. The gene calls are TRBV29-1 and TRBJ1-1; no reliable D call. Trimming pared 1 base from V and 0 bases from J, leaving 9 bases between. The germline V gene encodes CDR1 SQVTM and CDR2 ANQGSEA. There are 14 residues in the CDR3. CDR3 amino acids: CSVEGGLMNTEAFF. The CDR3 region has the DNA TGCAGCGTTGAAGGAGGACTCATGAACACTGAAGCTTTCTTT.

This clonotype was detected a few times. The chain links TRBV19 to TRBJ1-2, with 7 positions matching TRBD1. With 6 bases clipped from V and 8 bases from J, the junction kept 6 bases outside the gene matches. The length of the CDR3 is 12 residues. CDR1 is LNHDA and CDR2 is SQIVND in the germline V gene (reference sequence). CDR3 protein: CASSLQGDGYTF. CDR3 nucleotides: TGTGCCAGTAGCCTTCAGGGGGACGGCTACACCTTC.

The V call is TRBV20-1, the J call TRBJ2-2; unclear D gene. The V and J ends lost 3 bases and 4 bases respectively, with 6 bases between them. Germline values: CDR1 DFQATT, CDR2 SNEGSKA (reference sequence). This CDR3 spans 12 amino acids. CDR3 coding DNA: TGCAGTGCTAGTCTCTTCACCGGGGAGCTGTTTTTT. As protein: CSASLFTGELFF.

This clonotype was seen only a few times. The gene calls are TRBV6-4 and TRBJ2-3; D not certain. Trimming shortened V by 3 bases and J by 2 bases, and 6 bases separated the two germline ends. The CDR3 spans 13 residues. Germline V gene lookup returns CDR1 MRHNA and CDR2 SNTAGT. CDR3 amino acids: CASSDDHTDTQYF. CDR3 bases: TGTGCCAGCAGTGATGACCACACAGATACGCAGTATTTT.

This clonotype was seen at least ten times. The chain links TRBV5-1 to TRBJ1-3; D unresolved. CDR1 and CDR2 (germline): SGHRS, YFSETQ. This CDR3 comprises 14 residues. V gave up 4 bases and J gave up 0 bases, with 8 bases separating them. DNA for the CDR3: TGCGCCAGCAGCCAGGACGGCTCTGGAAACACCATATATTTT. This gives the protein CASSQDGSGNTIYF.

V gene TRBV29-1 combines with J gene TRBJ1-4; D is perhaps TRBD1 (6 bases). Germline V gives CDR1 SQVTM, CDR2 ANQGSEA. The CDR3 is 13 amino acids. V was trimmed by 6 bases and J by 4 bases, leaving 12 bases between them. The CDR3 coding sequence is TGCAGCGTCAGGGGTCTCTTTAATGAAAAACTGTTTTTT. Protein: CSVRGLFNEKLFF.

The sample holds a few counts of this clonotype. J is TRBJ2-3 and V is TRBV4-1; 9 bases map to TRBD2. Looked up from germline, CDR1 is MGHRA and CDR2 is YSYEKL. After removal of 4 bases from V and 1 base from J, the junction contained 9 bases not matched to a gene. The CDR3 is made up of 17 amino acids. The CDR3 is CASSLLAGEVGTDTQYF. As DNA, the CDR3 is TGCGCCAGCAGCCTGTTAGCGGGGGAAGTAGGCACAGATACGCAGTATTTT.